What follows is one T cell receptor beta chain and its context. Germline-derived CDR1 and CDR2 are SGHTA and FQGTGA. With V trimmed by 5 bases and J by 2 bases, 5 bases remained unmatched. This CDR3 has 15 amino acids. These data originate in a study of blood T cell repertoires in COVID-19. Profiled with immunoSEQ multiplex PCR; TCRdb holds only in-frame clones, not every one. The sample yields hundreds of thousands of clones, around 88% seen once. The receptor was derived from a woman in her 30s who had recovered from COVID-19. This chain joins TRBV7-3 and TRBJ2-7; 11 nucleotides match TRBD2. Sequencing used peripheral blood. The CDR3 bases are TGTGCCAGCAGCCCCACACTAGCGGGGGCCTACGAGCAGTACTTC. Protein: CASSPTLAGAYEQYF.